The rows below give T cell receptor beta chains drawn from one sample of a study of Ad26.COV2.S vaccination and SARS-CoV-2 variants. Clones were sequenced by immunoSEQ multiplex PCR, and TCRdb holds only the in-frame ones, with some missing. The data hold over 400,000 clones, with about 91% observed a single time. Sample: peripheral blood, taken in a trial of Ad26.COV2.S vaccine versus placebo. These receptors all stem from a person aged 18-60 years who received the Ad26.COV2.S COVID-19 vaccine or a placebo. Each CDR3 is given with its conserved first and last residue. Each record gives: D gene, clone size, J gene, V gene, CDR3 length, CDR3 protein, CDR3 DNA. The D gene is left open where the match is weak. Rows give clone size only sometimes, using once, few, many, or a class for an expanded clone.

D: NA; size: NA; J: TRBJ2-6; V: TRBV7-9; length: 14; CDR3: CASSLIAGANVLTF; DNA: TGTGCCAGCAGCTTAATCGCAGGGGCCAACGTCCTGACTTTC
D: TRBD1; size: once; J: TRBJ1-2; V: TRBV6-2/TRBV6-3; length: 15; CDR3: CASSRGTGLFNGYTF; DNA: TGTGCCAGCAGTCGAGGGACAGGCCTATTCAATGGCTACACCTTC
D: NA; size: NA; J: TRBJ2-3; V: TRBV7-8; length: 14; CDR3: CASSLVGFTDTQYF; DNA: TGTGCCAGCAGCTTAGTTGGATTCACAGATACGCAGTATTTT
D: TRBD1; size: NA; J: TRBJ1-2; V: TRBV19; length: 19; CDR3: CASSSLFHDTGGTNYGYTF; DNA: TGTGCCAGTAGCTCACTCTTTCACGATACAGGGGGTACTAACTATGGCTACACCTTC
D: NA; size: NA; J: TRBJ2-1; V: TRBV7-9; length: 13; CDR3: CASSLGVENEQFF; DNA: TGTGCCAGCAGCTTAGGGGTCGAAAATGAGCAGTTCTTC
D: NA; size: NA; J: TRBJ2-1; V: TRBV6-5; length: 15; CDR3: CASSYNSHGLNEQFF; DNA: TGTGCCAGCAGTTACAACTCCCATGGCCTCAATGAGCAGTTCTTC
D: NA; size: NA; J: TRBJ1-2; V: TRBV7-2; length: 12; CDR3: CASSLGSSGYTF; DNA: TGTGCCAGCAGCTTAGGATCCAGTGGCTACACCTTC
D: NA; size: NA; J: TRBJ1-2; V: TRBV13; length: 14; CDR3: CASSFPDRYYGYTF; DNA: TGTGCCAGCAGCTTTCCCGACCGGTACTATGGCTACACCTTC
D: NA; size: NA; J: TRBJ1-1; V: TRBV18; length: 14; CDR3: CASSPRVAITEAFF; DNA: TGTGCCAGCTCACCCAGGGTTGCGATCACTGAAGCTTTCTTT
D: NA; size: NA; J: TRBJ2-2; V: TRBV19; length: 13; CDR3: CASCRTNTGELFF; DNA: TGTGCCAGTTGCAGGACTAACACCGGGGAGCTGTTTTTT
D: NA; size: NA; J: TRBJ2-3; V: TRBV7-3; length: 15; CDR3: CASSLGIGVADTQYF; DNA: TGTGCCAGCAGCTTGGGAATCGGGGTAGCAGATACGCAGTATTTT
D: TRBD2; size: once; J: TRBJ2-3; V: TRBV7-3; length: 14; CDR3: CASSSPGLAGTQYF; DNA: TGTGCCAGCAGCTCCCCGGGGCTAGCGGGTACGCAGTATTTT
D: NA; size: NA; J: TRBJ1-5; V: TRBV7-2; length: 17; CDR3: CASSLGWVGEGNQPQHF; DNA: TGTGCCAGCAGCTTAGGATGGGTGGGGGAGGGCAATCAGCCCCAGCATTTT
D: NA; size: NA; J: TRBJ1-6; V: TRBV25-1; length: 15; CDR3: CASSDPGHVAAPLHF; DNA: TGTGCCAGCAGTGACCCCGGACATGTGGCGGCACCCCTCCACTTT
D: NA; size: NA; J: TRBJ1-2; V: TRBV7-9; length: 13; CDR3: CASSANSGYGYTF; DNA: TGTGCCAGCAGCGCCAACAGTGGATATGGCTACACCTTC
D: TRBD1; size: NA; J: TRBJ2-6; V: TRBV18; length: 17; CDR3: CASSPTGGSSGANVLTF; DNA: TGTGCCAGCTCCCCGACAGGGGGTTCCTCTGGGGCCAACGTCCTGACTTTC
D: TRBD1; size: NA; J: TRBJ1-4; V: TRBV11-3; length: 16; CDR3: CASSAGTGGVGEKLFF; DNA: TGTGCCAGCAGCGCCGGGACAGGGGGAGTTGGGGAAAAACTGTTTTTT
D: NA; size: NA; J: TRBJ2-3; V: TRBV12-3/TRBV12-4; length: 12; CDR3: CASSLITAFQYF; DNA: TGTGCCAGCAGTTTAATTACGGCCTTTCAGTATTTT
D: TRBD1; size: once; J: TRBJ1-4; V: TRBV2; length: 15; CDR3: CASSERQGRNEKLFF; DNA: TGTGCCAGCAGTGAGAGACAGGGGAGAAATGAAAAACTGTTTTTT
D: NA; size: few; J: TRBJ1-3; V: TRBV4-1; length: 16; CDR3: CASSQVWGNSGNTIYF; DNA: TGCGCCAGCAGCCAAGTATGGGGAAACTCTGGAAACACCATATATTTT
D: NA; size: NA; J: TRBJ1-2; V: TRBV12-3/TRBV12-4; length: 12; CDR3: CASSSVYYGYTF; DNA: TGTGCCAGCAGTTCAGTCTACTATGGCTACACCTTC
D: NA; size: NA; J: TRBJ1-1; V: TRBV13; length: 15; CDR3: CASSLDPDPNTEAFF; DNA: TGTGCCAGCAGCTTAGATCCAGATCCCAACACTGAAGCTTTCTTT
D: NA; size: NA; J: TRBJ2-7; V: TRBV21-1; length: 13; CDR3: CASSKRGRREQYF; DNA: TGTGCCAGCAGCAAAAGAGGCAGGCGCGAGCAGTACTTC
D: NA; size: NA; J: TRBJ1-1; V: TRBV9; length: 14; CDR3: CASSAGGVYAEAFF; DNA: TGTGCCAGCAGCGCCGGGGGAGTCTACGCTGAAGCTTTCTTT
D: NA; size: NA; J: TRBJ2-5; V: TRBV6-5; length: 14; CDR3: CASSSEGGAGTQYF; DNA: TGTGCCAGCAGTTCGGAAGGGGGGGCAGGGACCCAGTACTTC
D: NA; size: NA; J: TRBJ2-7; V: TRBV4-1; length: 14; CDR3: CASSQDPDSYEQYF; DNA: TGCGCCAGCAGCCAAGACCCGGACAGCTACGAGCAGTACTTC
D: NA; size: once; J: TRBJ2-3; V: TRBV6-5; length: 15; CDR3: CASTWWERGTDTQYF; DNA: TGTGCCAGCACATGGTGGGAGCGTGGGACAGATACGCAGTATTTT
D: NA; size: NA; J: TRBJ1-2; V: TRBV6-6; length: 15; CDR3: CASSPPGGGVYGYTF; DNA: TGTGCCAGCAGCCCTCCGGGGGGGGGTGTCTATGGCTACACCTTC
D: NA; size: NA; J: TRBJ1-4; V: TRBV7-2; length: 15; CDR3: CASSLVANTNEKLFF; DNA: TGTGCCAGCAGCTTAGTCGCAAACACTAATGAAAAACTGTTTTTT
D: TRBD1; size: NA; J: TRBJ1-2; V: TRBV28; length: 14; CDR3: CASSLDRTVYGYTF; DNA: TGTGCCAGCAGTTTGGACAGGACCGTCTATGGCTACACCTTC
D: TRBD1; size: NA; J: TRBJ2-2; V: TRBV10-3; length: 14; CDR3: CAIKDRANTGELFF; DNA: TGTGCCATTAAAGACAGGGCGAACACCGGGGAGCTGTTTTTT
D: TRBD1; size: NA; J: TRBJ1-4; V: TRBV7-9; length: 18; CDR3: CASSLTGGTITTNEKLFF; DNA: TGTGCCAGCAGCTTGACAGGGGGGACGATTACAACTAATGAAAAACTGTTTTTT
D: NA; size: NA; J: TRBJ1-2; V: TRBV6-6; length: 10; CDR3: CATRITRYTF; DNA: TGTGCCACCCGGATCACCCGCTACACCTTC
D: NA; size: NA; J: TRBJ2-5; V: TRBV3-1/TRBV3-2; length: 14; CDR3: CASSHSGSPETQYF; DNA: TGTGCCAGCAGCCACTCAGGGTCCCCAGAGACCCAGTACTTC
D: NA; size: few; J: TRBJ2-5; V: TRBV5-3; length: 15; CDR3: CARSLGLDREVTQYF; DNA: TGTGCCAGAAGCTTGGGCCTAGACAGGGAGGTGACCCAGTACTTC
D: NA; size: NA; J: TRBJ2-5; V: TRBV29-1; length: 10; CDR3: CSVAQETQYF; DNA: TGCAGCGTGGCTCAAGAGACCCAGTACTTC
D: NA; size: NA; J: TRBJ2-5; V: TRBV3-1/TRBV3-2; length: 13; CDR3: CASSQGSGETQYF; DNA: TGTGCCAGCAGCCAAGGCAGCGGAGAGACCCAGTACTTC
D: TRBD1; size: NA; J: TRBJ1-1; V: TRBV19; length: 15; CDR3: CASSIVGRGRIEAFF; DNA: TGTGCCAGTAGTATAGTAGGCAGGGGGCGAATAGAAGCTTTCTTT
D: NA; size: NA; J: TRBJ1-2; V: TRBV5-1; length: 14; CDR3: CASSDDTRDYGYTF; DNA: TGCGCCAGCTCAGACGACACCCGGGACTATGGCTACACCTTC
D: TRBD1; size: NA; J: TRBJ2-2; V: TRBV7-3; length: 16; CDR3: CASSPGDRGDAGELFF; DNA: TGTGCCAGCAGCCCAGGGGACAGGGGAGACGCCGGGGAGCTGTTTTTT
D: NA; size: NA; J: TRBJ2-7; V: TRBV3-1/TRBV3-2; length: 14; CDR3: CASSQRGSTYEQYF; DNA: TGTGCCAGCAGCCAACGTGGTTCCACCTACGAGCAGTACTTC